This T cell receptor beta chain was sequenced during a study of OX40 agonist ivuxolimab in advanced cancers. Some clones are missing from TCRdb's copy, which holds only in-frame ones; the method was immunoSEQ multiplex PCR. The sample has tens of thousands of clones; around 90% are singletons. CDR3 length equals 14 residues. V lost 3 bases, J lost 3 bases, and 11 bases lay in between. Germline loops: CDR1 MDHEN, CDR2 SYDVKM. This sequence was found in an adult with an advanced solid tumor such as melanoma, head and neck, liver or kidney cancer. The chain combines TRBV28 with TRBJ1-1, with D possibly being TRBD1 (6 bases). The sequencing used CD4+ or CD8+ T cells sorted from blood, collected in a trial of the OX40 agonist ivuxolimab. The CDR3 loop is CASSLVGGYTEAFF. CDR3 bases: TGTGCCAGCAGTTTGGTGGGGGGCTACACTGAAGCTTTCTTT.